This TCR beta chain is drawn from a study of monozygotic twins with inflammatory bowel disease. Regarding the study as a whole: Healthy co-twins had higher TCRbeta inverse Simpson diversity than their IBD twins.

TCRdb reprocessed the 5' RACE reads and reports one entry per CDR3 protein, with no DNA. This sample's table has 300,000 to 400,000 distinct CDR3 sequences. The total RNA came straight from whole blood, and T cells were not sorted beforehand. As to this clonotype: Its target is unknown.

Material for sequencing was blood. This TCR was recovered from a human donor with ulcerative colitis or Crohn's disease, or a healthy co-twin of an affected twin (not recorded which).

The CDR3 protein is CASRPKGQGADTQYF. The V and J genes are TRBV4-3 and TRBJ2-3; TCRdb's assignment of TRBD1 cannot be checked, as there is no DNA. The CDR3 has 15 amino acids. The germline V gene has CDR1 LGHNA and CDR2 YSLEER.